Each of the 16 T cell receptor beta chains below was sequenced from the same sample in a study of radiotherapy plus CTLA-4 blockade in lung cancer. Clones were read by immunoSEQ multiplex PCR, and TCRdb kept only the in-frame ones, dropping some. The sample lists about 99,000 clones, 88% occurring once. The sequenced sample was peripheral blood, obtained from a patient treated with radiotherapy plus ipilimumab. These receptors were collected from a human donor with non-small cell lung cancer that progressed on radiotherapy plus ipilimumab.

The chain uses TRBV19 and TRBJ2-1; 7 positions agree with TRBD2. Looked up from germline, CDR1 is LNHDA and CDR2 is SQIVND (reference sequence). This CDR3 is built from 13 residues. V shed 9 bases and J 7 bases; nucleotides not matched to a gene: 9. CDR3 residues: CASGGLVRNEQFF. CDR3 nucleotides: TGTGCCAGCGGGGGGTTAGTGAGGAATGAGCAGTTCTTC.

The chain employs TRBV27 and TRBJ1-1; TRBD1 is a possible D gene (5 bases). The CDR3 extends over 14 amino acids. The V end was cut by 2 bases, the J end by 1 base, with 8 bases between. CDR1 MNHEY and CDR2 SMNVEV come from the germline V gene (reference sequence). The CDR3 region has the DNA TGTGCCAGCAGTTTAAGGGGAAGGAACACTGAAGCTTTCTTT. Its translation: CASSLRGRNTEAFF.

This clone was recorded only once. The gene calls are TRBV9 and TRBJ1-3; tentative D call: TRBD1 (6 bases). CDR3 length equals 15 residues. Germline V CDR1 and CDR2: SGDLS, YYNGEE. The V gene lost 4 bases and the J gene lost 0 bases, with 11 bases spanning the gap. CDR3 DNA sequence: TGTGCCAGCAGCCCGGGGGGCTTCTCTGGAAACACCATATATTTT. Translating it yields CASSPGGFSGNTIYF.

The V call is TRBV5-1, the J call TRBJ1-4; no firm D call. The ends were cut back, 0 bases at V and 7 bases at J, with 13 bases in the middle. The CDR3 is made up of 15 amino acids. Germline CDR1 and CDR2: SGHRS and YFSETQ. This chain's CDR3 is CASSLGLRTVEKLFF. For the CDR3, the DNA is TGCGCCAGCAGCTTGGGCTTACGGACGGTTGAAAAACTGTTTTTT.

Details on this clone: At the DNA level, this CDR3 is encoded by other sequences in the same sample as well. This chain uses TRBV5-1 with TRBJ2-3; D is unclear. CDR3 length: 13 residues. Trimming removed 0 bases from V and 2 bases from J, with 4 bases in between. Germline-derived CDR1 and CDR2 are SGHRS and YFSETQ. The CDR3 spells CASSLGSTDTQYF. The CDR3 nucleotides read TGCGCCAGCAGCTTGGGGTCCACAGATACGCAGTATTTT.

The CDR3 nucleotides read TGTGCCACCAGCAGAGATCTAGCGGGAGGGGGGGAACAGTTCTTC. Translated: CATSRDLAGGGEQFF. The rearrangement joins TRBV15 to TRBJ2-1, with 12 bases lining up with TRBD2. Germline CDR1 LNHNV, CDR2 YYDKDF (reference sequence). This CDR3 is 15 amino acids long. V was pared by 0 bases and J by 13 bases, with 7 bases of the junction left unmatched.

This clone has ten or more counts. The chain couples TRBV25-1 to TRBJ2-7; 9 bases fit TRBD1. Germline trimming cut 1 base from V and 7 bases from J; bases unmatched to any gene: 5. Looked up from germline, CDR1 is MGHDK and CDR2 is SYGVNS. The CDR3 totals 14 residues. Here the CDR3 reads CASSESTGGGEQYF. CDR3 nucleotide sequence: TGTGCCAGCAGTGAATCGACAGGGGGAGGGGAGCAGTACTTC.

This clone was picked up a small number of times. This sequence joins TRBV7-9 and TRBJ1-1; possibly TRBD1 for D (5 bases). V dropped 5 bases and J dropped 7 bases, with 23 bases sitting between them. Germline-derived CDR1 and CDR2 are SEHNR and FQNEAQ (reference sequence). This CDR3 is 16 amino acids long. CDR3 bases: TGTGCCAGCAGCCTCCCCGGAGAGGGGTCTTACGGTGAAGCTTTCTTT. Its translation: CASSLPGEGSYGEAFF. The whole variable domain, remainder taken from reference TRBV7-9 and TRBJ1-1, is DTGVSQNPRHKITKRGQNVTFRCDPISEHNRLYWYRQTLGQGPEFLTYFQNEAQLEKSRLLSDRFSAERPKGSFSTLEIQRTEQGDSAMYLCASSLPGEGSYGEAFFGQGTRLTVV.

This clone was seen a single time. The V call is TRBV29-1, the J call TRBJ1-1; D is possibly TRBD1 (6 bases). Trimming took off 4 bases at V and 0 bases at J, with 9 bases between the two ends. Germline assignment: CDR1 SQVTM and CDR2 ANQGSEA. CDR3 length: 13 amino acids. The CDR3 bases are TGCAGCGTTGGGGACACCATGAACACTGAAGCTTTCTTT. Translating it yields CSVGDTMNTEAFF.

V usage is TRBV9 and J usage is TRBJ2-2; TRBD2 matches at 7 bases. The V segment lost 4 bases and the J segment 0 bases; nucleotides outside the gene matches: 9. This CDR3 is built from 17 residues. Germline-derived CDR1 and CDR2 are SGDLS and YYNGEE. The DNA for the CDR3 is TGTGCCAGCAGCCCTGATAGTCTAGCGGCGAACACCGGGGAGCTGTTTTTT. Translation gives CASSPDSLAANTGELFF.

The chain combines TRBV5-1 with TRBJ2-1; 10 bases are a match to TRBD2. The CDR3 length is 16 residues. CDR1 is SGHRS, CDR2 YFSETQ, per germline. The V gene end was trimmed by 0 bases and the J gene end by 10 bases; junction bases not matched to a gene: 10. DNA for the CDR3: TGCGCCAGCAGCTTGGATACCCTAGCGGGGGTAGGGGAGCAGTTCTTC. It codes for CASSLDTLAGVGEQFF.

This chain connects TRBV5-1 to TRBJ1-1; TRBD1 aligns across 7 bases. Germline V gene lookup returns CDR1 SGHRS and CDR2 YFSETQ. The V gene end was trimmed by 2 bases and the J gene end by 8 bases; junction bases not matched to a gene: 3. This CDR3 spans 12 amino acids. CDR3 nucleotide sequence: TGCGCCAGCAGCTTTCCAGGGGGGGAAGCTTTCTTT. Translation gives CASSFPGGEAFF.

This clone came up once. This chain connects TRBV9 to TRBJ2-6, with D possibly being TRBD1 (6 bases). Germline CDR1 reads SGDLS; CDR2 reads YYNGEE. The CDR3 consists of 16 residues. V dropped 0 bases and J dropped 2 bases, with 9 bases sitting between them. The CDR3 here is CASSVGAGAGANVLTF. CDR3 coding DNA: TGTGCCAGCAGCGTAGGGGCAGGGGCTGGGGCCAACGTCCTGACTTTC.

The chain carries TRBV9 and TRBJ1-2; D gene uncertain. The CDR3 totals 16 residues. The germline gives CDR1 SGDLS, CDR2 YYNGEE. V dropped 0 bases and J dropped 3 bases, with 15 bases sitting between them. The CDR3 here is CASSVVAREAHYGYTF. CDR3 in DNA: TGTGCCAGCAGCGTAGTTGCGAGGGAGGCGCACTATGGCTACACCTTC.

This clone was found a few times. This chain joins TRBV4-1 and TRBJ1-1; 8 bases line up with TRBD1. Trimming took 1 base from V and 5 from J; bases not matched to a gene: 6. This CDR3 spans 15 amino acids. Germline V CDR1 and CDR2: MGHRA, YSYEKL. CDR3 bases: TGCGCCAGCAGCCAAGTGAGGACAGGGTGGACTGAAGCTTTCTTT. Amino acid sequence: CASSQVRTGWTEAFF.

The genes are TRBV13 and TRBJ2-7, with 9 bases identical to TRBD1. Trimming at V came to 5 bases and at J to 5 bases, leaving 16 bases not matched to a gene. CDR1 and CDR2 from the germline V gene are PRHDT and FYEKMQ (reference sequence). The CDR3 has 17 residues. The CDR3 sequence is CASSGPTSGTGMHEQYF. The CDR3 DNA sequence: TGTGCCAGCAGCGGACCAACCTCCGGGACAGGGATGCACGAGCAGTACTTC.